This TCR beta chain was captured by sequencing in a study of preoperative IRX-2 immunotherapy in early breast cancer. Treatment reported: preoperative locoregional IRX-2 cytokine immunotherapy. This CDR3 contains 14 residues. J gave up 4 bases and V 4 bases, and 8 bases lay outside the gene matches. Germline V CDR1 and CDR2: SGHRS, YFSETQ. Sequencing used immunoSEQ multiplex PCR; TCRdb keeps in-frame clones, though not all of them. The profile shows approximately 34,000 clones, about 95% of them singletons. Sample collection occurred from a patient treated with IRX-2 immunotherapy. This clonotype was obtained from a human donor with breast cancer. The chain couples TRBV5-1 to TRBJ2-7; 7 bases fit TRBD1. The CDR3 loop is CASSPNRDSYEQYF. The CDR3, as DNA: TGCGCCAGCAGCCCGAACCGGGACAGTTACGAGCAGTACTTC. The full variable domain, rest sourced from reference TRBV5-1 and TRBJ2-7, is KAGVTQTPRYLIKTRGQQVTLSCSPISGHRSVSWYQQTPGQGLQFLFEYFSETQRNKGNFPGRFSGRQFSNSRSEMNVSTLELGDSALYLCASSPNRDSYEQYFGPGTRLTVT.